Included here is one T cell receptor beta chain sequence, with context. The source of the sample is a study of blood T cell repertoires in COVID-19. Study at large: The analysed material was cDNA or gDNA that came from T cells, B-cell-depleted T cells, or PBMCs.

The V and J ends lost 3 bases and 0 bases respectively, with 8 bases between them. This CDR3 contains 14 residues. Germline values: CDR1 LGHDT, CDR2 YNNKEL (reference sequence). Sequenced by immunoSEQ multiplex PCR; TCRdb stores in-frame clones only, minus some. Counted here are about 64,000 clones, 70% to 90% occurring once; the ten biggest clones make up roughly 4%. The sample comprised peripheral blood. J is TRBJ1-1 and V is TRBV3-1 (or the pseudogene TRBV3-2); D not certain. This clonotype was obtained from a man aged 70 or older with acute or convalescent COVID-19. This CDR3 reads CASSQPGMNTEAFF. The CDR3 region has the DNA TGTGCCAGCAGCCAGCCGGGAATGAACACTGAAGCTTTCTTT.